The 9 T cell receptor beta chains given below trace back to one sample, sequenced in a study of molecular identifiers for immune sequencing clone quantification. TCRdb processed the PCR reads anew with MiXCR; each CDR3 protein has one entry. This sample has roughly 86,000 distinct CDR3 sequences, with around 19% found just once. The sample taken for sequencing was naive CD8+ T cells from blood, with Jurkat cell RNA spiked in. The subset: FACS-sorted CD8+CD4-CCR7+CD45RA+ naive T cells. The receptors were sampled from a human donor in good health. Some libraries in this study had Jurkat cell RNA spiked in.

This clonotype came up many times. This sequence joins TRBV6-2 or TRBV6-3 and TRBJ2-3; D ambiguous. The CDR3 loop spans 14 amino acids. V was trimmed by 6 bases and J by 2 bases, leaving 12 bases between them. CDR1 MNHEY and CDR2 SVGEGT come from the germline V gene. In nucleotides, the CDR3 is TGTGCCAGCAGGTTAGCTACGTACACAGATACGCAGTATTTT. It is translated as CASRLATYTDTQYF.

There are many counts of this clonotype. The CDR3 reads CSVRHTYQETQYF. The CDR3 DNA follows: TGCAGCGTACGACATACGTACCAAGAGACCCAGTACTTC. This sequence joins TRBV29-1 and TRBJ2-5; D is undetermined. The CDR3 runs 13 residues. V dropped 6 bases and J dropped 0 bases, with 11 bases sitting between them. CDR1 SQVTM and CDR2 ANQGSEA come from the germline V gene.

The table lists this clonotype with many counts. The chain joins TRBV9 to TRBJ2-5; possible D gene TRBD2, 5 bases. CDR3 size: 14 residues. Trimming pared 0 bases from V and 2 bases from J, leaving 8 bases between. CDR1 and CDR2 from the germline V gene are SGDLS and YYNGEE. The CDR3 DNA is TGTGCCAGCAGCGTAGGCGGGCGTCAAGAGACCCAGTACTTC. This codes for CASSVGGRQETQYF.

This clonotype was detected many times. The chain links TRBV24-1 to TRBJ1-5; D not resolved. V was clipped by 3 bases and J by 0 bases, with 14 bases between them. Germline V gives CDR1 KGHDR, CDR2 SFDVKD. The CDR3 length is 17 residues. The CDR3 protein is CATSDGAGELSNQPQHF. The CDR3 DNA sequence: TGTGCCACCAGTGATGGCGCAGGCGAACTTAGCAATCAGCCCCAGCATTTT.

The table lists this clonotype with a count of one. The rearrangement uses TRBV7-9 and TRBJ2-3, with D unresolved. V gave up 1 base and J gave up 1 base, with 9 bases separating them. The CDR3 is made up of 15 amino acids. Germline CDR1 reads SEHNR; CDR2 reads FQNEAQ (reference sequence). CDR3 nucleotide sequence: TGTGCCAGCAGCTTAGTTGGGCCACGCACAGATACGCAGTATTTT. Its translation is CASSLVGPRTDTQYF.

This clonotype came up many times. V and J are TRBV5-1 and TRBJ1-4, with D possibly TRBD1 on 5 matching bases. Deletions cut 6 bases from V and 5 bases from J, with 17 bases between. The length of the CDR3 is 15 residues. The germline V gene has CDR1 SGHRS and CDR2 YFSETQ. The DNA of the CDR3 is TGCGCCAGCAAAATTCAGGGCTGGGAGAATGAAAAACTGTTTTTT. This sequence encodes CASKIQGWENEKLFF.

This clonotype was detected many times. V and J are TRBV11-2 and TRBJ2-7; a weak D match, TRBD1 (6 bases). This CDR3 has 14 amino acids. The germline V gene has CDR1 SGHAT and CDR2 FQNNGV. Trimming left V 2 bases short and J 5 bases short, with 13 bases between. As DNA, the CDR3 is TGTGCCAGCAGCTTACCAACCGGGACACACGAGCAGTACTTC. It encodes CASSLPTGTHEQYF.

Ten or more counts support this clonotype. This rearrangement joins TRBV20-1 to TRBJ2-7; 11 positions agree with TRBD2. V shed 0 bases, J shed 5 bases, and the junction held 9 bases outside the gene matches. CDR3 size: 16 residues. Germline CDR1 reads DFQATT; CDR2 reads SNEGSKA (reference sequence). The CDR3 DNA follows: TGCAGTGCTAGAGATGGGGCTAGCGGGAGGTGGGACGAGCAGTACTTC. It translates to CSARDGASGRWDEQYF.

With regard to this clonotype: A junction boundary mismatches the germline segment, possibly from a read error. This chain links TRBV30 with TRBJ2-2; D ambiguous. CDR1 is GTSNPN and CDR2 is SVGIG in the germline V gene (reference sequence). The CDR3 has 13 residues. The DNA of the CDR3 is TGTGCCTGGAACTACGAGAACGCCGGGGAGCTGTTTTTT. Protein product: CAWNYENAGELFF.